This TCR beta chain was obtained from a study of T cell responses to AZD1222 COVID-19 vaccine. Data came from immunoSEQ multiplex PCR; TCRdb stores just in-frame clones and leaves some out. The data hold some 64,000 clones, with more than 85% observed a single time. The CDR3 spans 14 residues. Germline trimming cut 6 bases from V and 2 bases from J; bases unmatched to any gene: 4. The germline gives CDR1 PRHDT, CDR2 FYEKMQ (reference sequence). The V call is TRBV13, the J call TRBJ1-3; 7 bases are shared with TRBD1. The origin of this receptor is an adult in good health. This specimen was peripheral blood, taken on day 0 of AZD1222 vaccination. The CDR3 protein is CASRSDRTGNTIYF. DNA of the CDR3: TGTGCCAGCAGATCGGACAGGACTGGAAACACCATATATTTT.